The clone carrying this T cell receptor (beta chain) was picked up many times. One entry per CDR3 protein results from TCRdb running MiXCR on the PCR reads. The repertoire holds some 15,000 distinct CDR3 sequences, with approximately 54% as singletons. This entry comes from a study of tumor-infiltrating lymphocytes in oesophageal squamous cell carcinoma. The V gene's germline CDR1 is MGHDK and CDR2 SYGVNS. V gave up 0 bases and J gave up 13 bases, with 10 bases separating them. CDR3 length: 12 amino acids. This receptor was taken from a female donor with esophageal squamous cell carcinoma. The rearrangement uses TRBV25-1 and TRBJ2-1; D is ambiguous. Sequences were obtained from esophageal tumor tissue. The CDR3 nucleotides are TGTGCCAGCAGTGAATATGGGCCGGAACAGTTCTTC. Translation: CASSEYGPEQFF. Based on the CDR3 plus reference TRBV25-1 and TRBJ2-1, the full variable domain is EADIYQTPRYLVIGTGKKITLECSQTMGHDKMYWYQQDPGMELHLIHYSYGVNSTEKGDLSSESTVSRIRTEHFPLTLESARPSHTSQYLCASSEYGPEQFFGPGTRLTVL.